The entry below gives a single T cell receptor (beta chain) sequence along with its context. The antigen remains unidentified. This sample stems from a study of cytomegalovirus exposure and HLA in healthy donors. At the level of the study: The same platform was used for the 120 validation repertoires and the approximately 670 first-cohort repertoires, a later analysis reported.

Trimming shortened V by 5 bases and J by 4 bases, and 8 bases separated the two germline ends. This CDR3 comprises 12 residues. The germline CDR1 and CDR2 sequences are SEHNR and FQNEAQ (reference sequence). Points from the study as a whole: Most TCR sequences were rare, but some public TCRs occurred in many donors.

Sequencing used immunoSEQ multiplex PCR; TCRdb keeps in-frame clones, though not all of them. Of 150,000 to 200,000 clones in the sample, around nine tenths were seen once. This sequence originates from a man between 18 and 29 years old in good health and CMV-seropositive. The chain combines TRBV7-9 with TRBJ1-1, with a weak D call TRBD1 (5 bases). Sequencing input: PBMCs. CDR3 sequence (DNA): TGTGCCAGCAGCCAAGGGGCCACTGAAGCTTTCTTT. Protein sequence: CASSQGATEAFF.